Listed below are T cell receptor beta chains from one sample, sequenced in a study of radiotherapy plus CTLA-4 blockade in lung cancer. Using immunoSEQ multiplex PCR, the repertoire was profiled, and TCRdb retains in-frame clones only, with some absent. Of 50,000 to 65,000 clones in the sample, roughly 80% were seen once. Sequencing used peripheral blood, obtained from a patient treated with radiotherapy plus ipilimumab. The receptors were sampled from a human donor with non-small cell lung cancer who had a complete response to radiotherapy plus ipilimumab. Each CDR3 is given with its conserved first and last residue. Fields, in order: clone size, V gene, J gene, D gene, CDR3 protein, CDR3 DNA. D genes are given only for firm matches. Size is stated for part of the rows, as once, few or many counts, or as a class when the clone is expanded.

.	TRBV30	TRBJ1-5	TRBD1	CAWTKGQTHQPQHF	TGTGCCTGGACCAAGGGACAGACCCATCAGCCCCAGCATTTT
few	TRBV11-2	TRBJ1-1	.	CASSLGQRTEAFF	TGTGCCAGCAGCTTAGGGCAGAGGACTGAAGCTTTCTTT
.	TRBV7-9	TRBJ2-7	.	CASSLETASYEQYF	TGTGCCAGCAGCTTAGAAACAGCCTCCTACGAGCAGTACTTC
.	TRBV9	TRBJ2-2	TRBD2	CASSVIPSGRAGGELFF	TGTGCCAGCAGCGTAATCCCTAGCGGGAGGGCAGGCGGGGAGCTGTTTTTT
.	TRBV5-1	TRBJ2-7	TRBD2	CASSRTSGGASSYEQYF	TGCGCCAGCAGCCGGACTAGCGGGGGGGCGAGCTCCTACGAGCAGTACTTC
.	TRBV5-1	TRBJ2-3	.	CASSAQGPTDTQYF	TGCGCCAGCAGCGCACAGGGACCCACAGATACGCAGTATTTT
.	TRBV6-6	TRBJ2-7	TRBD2	CASGPSGGSSYEQYF	TGTGCCAGCGGACCAAGCGGGGGGAGCTCCTACGAGCAGTACTTC
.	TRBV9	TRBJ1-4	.	CASSVGSGAGTNEKLFF	TGTGCCAGCAGCGTAGGCTCAGGGGCTGGGACTAATGAAAAACTGTTTTTT
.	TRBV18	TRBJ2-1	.	CASSRPKTGSRDDNEQFF	TGTGCCAGCTCACGACCGAAAACAGGGAGTAGGGACGACAATGAGCAGTTCTTC
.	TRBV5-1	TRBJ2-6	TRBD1	CASSVTWTGGAGANVLTF	TGCGCCAGCAGCGTTACCTGGACAGGGGGCGCTGGGGCCAACGTCCTGACTTTC
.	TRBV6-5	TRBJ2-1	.	CASSKGQSYNEQFF	TGTGCCAGCAGTAAAGGACAGAGCTACAATGAGCAGTTCTTC
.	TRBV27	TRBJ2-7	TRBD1	CASRTPQGLSYEQYF	TGTGCCAGCAGGACCCCACAGGGGCTCTCCTACGAGCAGTACTTC
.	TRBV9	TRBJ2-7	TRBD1	CASSVGTGPPYEQYF	TGTGCCAGCAGCGTAGGGACAGGGCCCCCCTACGAGCAGTACTTC
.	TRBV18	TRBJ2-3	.	CASSSQGGLSTDTQYF	TGTGCCAGCTCATCCCAAGGGGGACTAAGCACAGATACGCAGTATTTT
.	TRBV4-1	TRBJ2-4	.	CASSQVSAKNIQYF	TGCGCCAGCAGCCAAGTATCAGCCAAAAACATTCAGTACTTC
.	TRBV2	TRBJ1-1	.	CASSVNRRNTEAFF	TGTGCCAGCAGTGTTAACAGACGTAACACTGAAGCTTTCTTT